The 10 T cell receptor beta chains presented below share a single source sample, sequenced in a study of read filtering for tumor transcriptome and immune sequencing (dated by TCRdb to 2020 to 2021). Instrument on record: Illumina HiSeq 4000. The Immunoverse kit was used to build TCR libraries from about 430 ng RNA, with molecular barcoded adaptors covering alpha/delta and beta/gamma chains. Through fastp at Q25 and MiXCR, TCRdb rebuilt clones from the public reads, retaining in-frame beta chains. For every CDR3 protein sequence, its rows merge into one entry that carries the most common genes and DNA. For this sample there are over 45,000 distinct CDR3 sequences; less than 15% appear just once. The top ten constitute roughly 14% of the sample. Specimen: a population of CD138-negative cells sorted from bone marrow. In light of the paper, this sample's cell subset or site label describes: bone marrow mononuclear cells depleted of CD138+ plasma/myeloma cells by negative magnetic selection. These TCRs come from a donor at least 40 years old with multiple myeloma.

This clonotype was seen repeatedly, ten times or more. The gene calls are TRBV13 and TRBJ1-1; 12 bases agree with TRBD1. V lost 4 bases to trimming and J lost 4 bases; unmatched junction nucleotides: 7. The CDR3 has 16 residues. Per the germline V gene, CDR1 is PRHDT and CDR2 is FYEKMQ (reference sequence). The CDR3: CASSSRDRGLGTEAFF. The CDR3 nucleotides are TGTGCCAGCAGCTCCCGGGACAGGGGGCTTGGCACTGAAGCTTTCTTT.

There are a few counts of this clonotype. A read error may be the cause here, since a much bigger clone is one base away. This CDR3 is CASSVGTSGRTDTQYF. CDR3 sequence (DNA): TGTGCCAGCAGCGTAGGTACTAGCGGCCGCACAGATACGCAGTATTTT. The V and J genes are TRBV9 and TRBJ2-3; 8 nucleotides line up with TRBD2. The V gene's germline CDR1 is SGDLS and CDR2 YYNGEE. The CDR3 loop spans 16 amino acids. J gave up 1 base and V 0 bases, and 4 bases lay outside the gene matches.

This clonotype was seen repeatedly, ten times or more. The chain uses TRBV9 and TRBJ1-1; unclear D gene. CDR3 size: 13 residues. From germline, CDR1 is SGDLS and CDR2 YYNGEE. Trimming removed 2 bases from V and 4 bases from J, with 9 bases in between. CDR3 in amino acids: CASSVEHGTEAFF. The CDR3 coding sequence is TGTGCCAGCAGCGTGGAGCACGGCACTGAAGCTTTCTTT. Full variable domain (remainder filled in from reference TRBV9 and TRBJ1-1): DSGVTQTPKHLITATGQRVTLRCSPRSGDLSVYWYQQSLDQGLQFLIQYYNGEERAKGNILERFSAQQFPDLHSELNLSSLELGDSALYFCASSVEHGTEAFFGQGTRLTVV.

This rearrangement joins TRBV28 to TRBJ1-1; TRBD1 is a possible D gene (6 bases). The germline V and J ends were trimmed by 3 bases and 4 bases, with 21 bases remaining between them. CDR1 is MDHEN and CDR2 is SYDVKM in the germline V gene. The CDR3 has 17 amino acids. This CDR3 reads CASSFLSSGVRGTEAFF. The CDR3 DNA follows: TGTGCCAGCAGTTTCCTTTCCTCAGGGGTTCGTGGCACTGAAGCTTTCTTT.

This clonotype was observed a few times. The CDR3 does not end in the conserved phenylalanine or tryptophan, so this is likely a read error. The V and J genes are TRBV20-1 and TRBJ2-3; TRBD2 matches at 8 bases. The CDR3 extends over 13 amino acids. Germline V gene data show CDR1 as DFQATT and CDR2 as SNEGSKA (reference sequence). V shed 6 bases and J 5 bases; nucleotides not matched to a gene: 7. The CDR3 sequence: CSAISGSIDTQYL. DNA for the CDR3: TGCAGTGCAATAAGCGGGAGTATAGATACGCAGTATCTT.

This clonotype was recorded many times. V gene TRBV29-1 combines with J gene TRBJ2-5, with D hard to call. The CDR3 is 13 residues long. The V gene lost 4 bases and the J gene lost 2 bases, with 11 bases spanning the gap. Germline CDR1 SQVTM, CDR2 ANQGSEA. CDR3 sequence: CSVVGRGQETQYF. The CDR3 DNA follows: TGCAGCGTTGTCGGGCGTGGGCAAGAGACCCAGTACTTC.

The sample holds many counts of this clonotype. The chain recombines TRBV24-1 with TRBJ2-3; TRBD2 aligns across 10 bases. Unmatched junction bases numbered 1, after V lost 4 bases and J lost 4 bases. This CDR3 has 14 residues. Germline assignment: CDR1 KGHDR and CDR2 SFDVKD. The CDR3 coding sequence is TGTGCCACCAGTGACGGGACTAGCGCAGATACGCAGTATTTT. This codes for CATSDGTSADTQYF.

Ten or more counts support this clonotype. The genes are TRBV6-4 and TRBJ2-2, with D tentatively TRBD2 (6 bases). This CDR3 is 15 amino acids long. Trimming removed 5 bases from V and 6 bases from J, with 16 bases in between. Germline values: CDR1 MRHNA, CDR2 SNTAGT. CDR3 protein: CASSPRLDGPGELFF. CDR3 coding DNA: TGTGCCAGCAGTCCTAGACTAGACGGGCCCGGGGAGCTGTTTTTT.

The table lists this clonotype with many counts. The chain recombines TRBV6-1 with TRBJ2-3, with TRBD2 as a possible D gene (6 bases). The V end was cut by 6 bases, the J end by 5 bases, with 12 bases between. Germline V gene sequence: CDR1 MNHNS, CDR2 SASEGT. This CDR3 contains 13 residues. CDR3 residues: CASRSGVGDTQYF. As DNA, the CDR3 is TGTGCCAGCAGATCGGGGGTTGGAGATACGCAGTATTTT.

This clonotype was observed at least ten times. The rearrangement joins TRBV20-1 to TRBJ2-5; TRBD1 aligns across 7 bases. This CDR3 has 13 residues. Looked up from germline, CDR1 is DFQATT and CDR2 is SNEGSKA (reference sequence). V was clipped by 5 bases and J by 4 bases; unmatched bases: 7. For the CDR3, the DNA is TGCAGTGCTGGCCGGGACAGCGGAGAGACCCAGTACTTC. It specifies CSAGRDSGETQYF.